The clone carrying this TCR beta chain appeared once. The antigen is unknown. Each donor's status was that of a healthy bone marrow donor. The data were taken from a study of cytomegalovirus exposure and HLA in healthy donors. Regarding the study as a whole: There were reportedly fewer N-insertions in an Asian-associated ancestry cluster than the roughly 670-donor mean, in a later analysis.

V shed 8 bases and J shed 2 bases, with 16 bases lying between them. Germline V gene data show CDR1 as SNHLY and CDR2 as FYNNEI. This CDR3 is built from 14 residues. A multiplex PCR was run with 60 Vbeta primers and 13 Jbeta primers. Sequenced by immunoSEQ multiplex PCR; TCRdb stores in-frame clones only, minus some. The sample contains 150,000 to 200,000 clones, around 81% of which appear only once. V is TRBV2 and J is TRBJ2-7; weak D call: TRBD1 (5 bases). This TCR came from a woman in her 30s in good health and CMV-seronegative. The sample consisted of PBMCs. The CDR3 DNA follows: TGTGCCAGCGGGATCCAGGGTTGGACCTACGAGCAGTACTTC. The encoded protein is CASGIQGWTYEQYF.